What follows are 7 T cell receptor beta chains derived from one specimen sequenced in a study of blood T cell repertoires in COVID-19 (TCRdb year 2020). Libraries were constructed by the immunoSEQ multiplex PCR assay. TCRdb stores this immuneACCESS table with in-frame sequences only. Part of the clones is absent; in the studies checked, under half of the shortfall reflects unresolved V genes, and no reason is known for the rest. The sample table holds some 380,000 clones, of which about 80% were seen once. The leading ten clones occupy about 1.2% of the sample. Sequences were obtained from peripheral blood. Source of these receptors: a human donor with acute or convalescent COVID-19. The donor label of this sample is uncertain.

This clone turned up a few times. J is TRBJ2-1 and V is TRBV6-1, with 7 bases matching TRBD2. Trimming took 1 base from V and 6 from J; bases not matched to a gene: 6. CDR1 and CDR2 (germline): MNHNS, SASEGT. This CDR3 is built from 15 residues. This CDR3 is CASSEGGGRANEQFF. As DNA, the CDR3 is TGTGCCAGCAGTGAAGGTGGCGGGAGAGCCAATGAGCAGTTCTTC.

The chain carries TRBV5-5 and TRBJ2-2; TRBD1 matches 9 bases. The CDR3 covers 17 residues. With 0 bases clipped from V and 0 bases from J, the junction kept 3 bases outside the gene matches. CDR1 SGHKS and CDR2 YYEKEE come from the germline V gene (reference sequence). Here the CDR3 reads CASSLEDRGSNTGELFF. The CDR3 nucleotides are TGTGCCAGCAGCTTGGAGGACAGGGGATCGAACACCGGGGAGCTGTTTTTT.

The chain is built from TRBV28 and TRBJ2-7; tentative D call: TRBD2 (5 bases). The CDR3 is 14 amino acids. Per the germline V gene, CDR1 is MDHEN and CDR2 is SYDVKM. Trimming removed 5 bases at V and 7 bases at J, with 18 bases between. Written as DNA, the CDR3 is TGTGCCAGCAGTACCCCGGGATCAGCGAGGGAGCAGTACTTC. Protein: CASSTPGSAREQYF.

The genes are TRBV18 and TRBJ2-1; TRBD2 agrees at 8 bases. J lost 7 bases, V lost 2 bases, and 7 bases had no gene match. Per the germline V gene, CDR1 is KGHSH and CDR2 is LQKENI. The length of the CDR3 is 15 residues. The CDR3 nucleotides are TGTGCCAGCTCACCAGAAGCGGGAGTCGGAAATGAGCAGTTCTTC. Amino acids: CASSPEAGVGNEQFF.

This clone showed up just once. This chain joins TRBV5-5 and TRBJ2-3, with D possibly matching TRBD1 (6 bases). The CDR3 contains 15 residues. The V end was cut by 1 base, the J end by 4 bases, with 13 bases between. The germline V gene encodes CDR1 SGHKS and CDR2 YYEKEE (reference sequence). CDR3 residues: CASSLLTGSADTQYF. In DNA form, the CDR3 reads TGTGCCAGCAGCTTGCTGACAGGTTCTGCAGATACGCAGTATTTT.

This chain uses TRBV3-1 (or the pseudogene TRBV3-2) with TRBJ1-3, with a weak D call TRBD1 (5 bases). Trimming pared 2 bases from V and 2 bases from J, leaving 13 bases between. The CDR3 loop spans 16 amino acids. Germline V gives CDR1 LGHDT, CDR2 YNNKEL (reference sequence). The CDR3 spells CASSQMGGAAGNTIYF. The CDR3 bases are TGTGCCAGCAGCCAAATGGGGGGTGCGGCTGGAAACACCATATATTTT.

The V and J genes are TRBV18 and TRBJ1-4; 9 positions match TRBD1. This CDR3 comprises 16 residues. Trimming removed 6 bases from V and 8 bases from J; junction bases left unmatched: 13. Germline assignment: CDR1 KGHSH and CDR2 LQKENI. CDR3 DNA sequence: TGTGCCAGCTCCCACGGACAGGGGAGTTCGAGGGAAAAACTGTTTTTT. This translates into CASSHGQGSSREKLFF.